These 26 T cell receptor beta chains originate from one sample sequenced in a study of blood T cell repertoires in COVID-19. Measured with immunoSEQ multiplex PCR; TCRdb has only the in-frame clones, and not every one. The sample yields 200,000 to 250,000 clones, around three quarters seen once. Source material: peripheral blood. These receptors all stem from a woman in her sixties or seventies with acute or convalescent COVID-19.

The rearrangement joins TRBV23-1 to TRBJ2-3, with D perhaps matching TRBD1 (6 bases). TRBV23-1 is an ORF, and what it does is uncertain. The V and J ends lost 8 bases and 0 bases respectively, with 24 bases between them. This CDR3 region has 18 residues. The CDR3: CASRKTDRHRGSTDTQYF. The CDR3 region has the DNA TGCGCCAGCCGCAAAACCGACAGGCATCGAGGGAGCACAGATACGCAGTATTTT.

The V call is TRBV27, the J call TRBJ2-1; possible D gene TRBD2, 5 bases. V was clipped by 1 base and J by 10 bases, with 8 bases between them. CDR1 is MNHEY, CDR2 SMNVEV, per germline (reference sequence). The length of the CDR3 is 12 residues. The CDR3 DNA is TGTGCCAGCAGTTTATTTGGGAGCGAGCAGTTCTTC. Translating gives CASSLFGSEQFF.

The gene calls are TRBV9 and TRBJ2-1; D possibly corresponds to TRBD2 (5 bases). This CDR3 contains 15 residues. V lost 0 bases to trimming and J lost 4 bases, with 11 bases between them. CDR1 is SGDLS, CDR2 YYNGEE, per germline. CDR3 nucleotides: TGTGCCAGCAGCGTAGAAGGCGGAGGATACAATGAGCAGTTCTTC. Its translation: CASSVEGGGYNEQFF.

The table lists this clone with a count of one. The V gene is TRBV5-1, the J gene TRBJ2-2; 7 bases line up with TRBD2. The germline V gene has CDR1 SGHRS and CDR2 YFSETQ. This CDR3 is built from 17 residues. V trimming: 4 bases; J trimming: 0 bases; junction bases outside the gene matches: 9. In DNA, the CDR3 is TGCGCCAGCAGCCCCTTGGGCGGGGGAGCGAACACCGGGGAGCTGTTTTTT. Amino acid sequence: CASSPLGGGANTGELFF.

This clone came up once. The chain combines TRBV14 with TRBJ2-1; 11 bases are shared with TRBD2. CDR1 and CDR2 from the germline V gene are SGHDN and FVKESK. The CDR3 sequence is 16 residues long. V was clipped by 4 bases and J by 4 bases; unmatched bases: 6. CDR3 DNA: TGTGCCAGCAGCCCGTGGACTAGCGGGCGTTACAATGAGCAGTTCTTC. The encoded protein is CASSPWTSGRYNEQFF. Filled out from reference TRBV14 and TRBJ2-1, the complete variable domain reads EAGVTQFPSHSVIEKGQTVTLRCDPISGHDNLYWYRRVMGKEIKFLLHFVKESKQDESGMPNNRFLAERTGGTYSTLKVQPAELEDSGVYFCASSPWTSGRYNEQFFGPGTRLTVL.

CDR3 in amino acids: CASSLALGAVNEQYF. The DNA of the CDR3 is TGTGCCAGCAGCCTCGCCTTGGGGGCAGTAAACGAGCAGTACTTC. The V call is TRBV5-4, the J call TRBJ2-7; D possibly corresponds to TRBD1 (6 bases). The germline gives CDR1 SGHNT, CDR2 YYREEE (reference sequence). Trimming removed 4 bases from V and 5 bases from J, with 19 bases in between. CDR3 length equals 15 residues.

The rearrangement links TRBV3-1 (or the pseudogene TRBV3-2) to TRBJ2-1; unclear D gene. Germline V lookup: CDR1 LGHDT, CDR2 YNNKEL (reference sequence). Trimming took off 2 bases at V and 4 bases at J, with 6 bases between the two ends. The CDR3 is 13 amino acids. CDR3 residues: CASSQTQYNEQFF. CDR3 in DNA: TGTGCCAGCAGCCAAACACAGTACAATGAGCAGTTCTTC.

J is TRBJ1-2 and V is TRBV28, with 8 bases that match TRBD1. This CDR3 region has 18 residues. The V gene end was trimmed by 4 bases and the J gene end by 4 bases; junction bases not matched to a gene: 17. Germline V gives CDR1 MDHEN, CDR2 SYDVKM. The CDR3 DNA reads TGTGCCAGCAGTTCGGGATTACTTGGGACAGGAGGCTTCTATGGCTACACCTTC. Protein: CASSSGLLGTGGFYGYTF.

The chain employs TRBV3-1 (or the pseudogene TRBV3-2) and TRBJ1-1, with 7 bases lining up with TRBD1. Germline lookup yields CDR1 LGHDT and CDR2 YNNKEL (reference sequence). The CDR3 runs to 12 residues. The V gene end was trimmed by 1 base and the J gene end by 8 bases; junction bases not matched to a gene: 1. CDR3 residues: CASSQGRGEAFF. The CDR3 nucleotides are TGTGCCAGCAGCCAAGGCAGGGGGGAAGCTTTCTTT.

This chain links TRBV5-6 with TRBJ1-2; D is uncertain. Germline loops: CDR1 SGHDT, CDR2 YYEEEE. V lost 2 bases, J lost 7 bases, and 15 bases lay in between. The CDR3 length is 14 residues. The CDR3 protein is CASSFGPETGGYTF. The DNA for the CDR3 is TGTGCCAGCAGCTTTGGTCCCGAAACGGGTGGCTACACCTTC.

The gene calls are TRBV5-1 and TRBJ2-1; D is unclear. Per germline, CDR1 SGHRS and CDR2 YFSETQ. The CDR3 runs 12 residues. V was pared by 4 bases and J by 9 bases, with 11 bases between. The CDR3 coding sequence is TGCGCCAGCAGCCCGGGTGTAGGTGAGCAGTTCTTC. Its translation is CASSPGVGEQFF. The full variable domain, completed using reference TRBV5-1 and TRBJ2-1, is KAGVTQTPRYLIKTRGQQVTLSCSPISGHRSVSWYQQTPGQGLQFLFEYFSETQRNKGNFPGRFSGRQFSNSRSEMNVSTLELGDSALYLCASSPGVGEQFFGPGTRLTVL.

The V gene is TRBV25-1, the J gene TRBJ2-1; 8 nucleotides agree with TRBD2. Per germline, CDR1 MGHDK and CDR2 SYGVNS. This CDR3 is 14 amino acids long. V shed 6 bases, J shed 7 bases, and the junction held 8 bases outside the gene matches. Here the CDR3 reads CASSPGTRRNEQFF. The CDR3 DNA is TGTGCCAGCAGCCCTGGGACTAGGCGGAATGAGCAGTTCTTC.

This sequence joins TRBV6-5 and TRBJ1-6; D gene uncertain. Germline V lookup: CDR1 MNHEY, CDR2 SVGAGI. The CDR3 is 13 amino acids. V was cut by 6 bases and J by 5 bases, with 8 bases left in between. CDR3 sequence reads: CASRRENNSPLHF. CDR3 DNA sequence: TGTGCCAGCAGGCGGGAAAATAATTCACCCCTCCACTTT.

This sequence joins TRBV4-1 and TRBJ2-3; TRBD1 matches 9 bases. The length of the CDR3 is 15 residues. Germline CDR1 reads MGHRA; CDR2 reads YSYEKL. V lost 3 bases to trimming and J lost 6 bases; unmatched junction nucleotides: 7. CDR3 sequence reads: CASSQDRGQADTQYF. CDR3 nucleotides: TGCGCCAGCAGCCAGGACAGGGGCCAGGCGGATACGCAGTATTTT.

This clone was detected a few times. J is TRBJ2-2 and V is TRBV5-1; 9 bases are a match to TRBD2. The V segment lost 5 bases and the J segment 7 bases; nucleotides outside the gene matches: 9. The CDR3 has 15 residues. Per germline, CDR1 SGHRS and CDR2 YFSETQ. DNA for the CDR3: TGCGCCAGCAGGGAGGCTAGCGGGAATGTCGGGGAGCTGTTTTTT. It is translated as CASREASGNVGELFF.

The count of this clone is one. The CDR3 protein is CASSLVAGVLYEQYF. As DNA, the CDR3 is TGTGCCAGCAGCTTAGTTGCGGGAGTTCTCTACGAGCAGTACTTC. The V gene is TRBV7-9, the J gene TRBJ2-7; 7 positions match TRBD2. Germline CDR1 reads SEHNR; CDR2 reads FQNEAQ (reference sequence). This CDR3 region has 15 residues. V trimming: 1 base; J trimming: 3 bases; junction bases outside the gene matches: 6.

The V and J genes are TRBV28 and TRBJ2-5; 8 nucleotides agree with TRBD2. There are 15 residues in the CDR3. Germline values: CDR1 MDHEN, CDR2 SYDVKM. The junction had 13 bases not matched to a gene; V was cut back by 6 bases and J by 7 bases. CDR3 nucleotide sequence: TGTGCCAGCAGCTCTAACCGGCCTGCGGGGGGGACCCAGTACTTC. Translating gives CASSSNRPAGGTQYF.

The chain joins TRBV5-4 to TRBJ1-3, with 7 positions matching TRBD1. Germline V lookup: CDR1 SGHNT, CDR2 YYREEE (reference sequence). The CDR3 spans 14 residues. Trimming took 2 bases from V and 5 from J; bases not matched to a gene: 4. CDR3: CASSLQGSRNTIYF. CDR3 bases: TGTGCCAGCAGCTTACAGGGGAGTAGAAACACCATATATTTT.

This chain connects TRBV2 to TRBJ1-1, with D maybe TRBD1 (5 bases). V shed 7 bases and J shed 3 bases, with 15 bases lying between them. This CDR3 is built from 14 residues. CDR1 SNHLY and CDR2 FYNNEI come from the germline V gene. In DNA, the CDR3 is TGTGCCAGCACCCCCGACAGTGGGGACACTGAAGCTTTCTTT. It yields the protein CASTPDSGDTEAFF. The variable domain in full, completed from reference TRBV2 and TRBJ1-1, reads EPEVTQTPSHQVTQMGQEVILRCVPISNHLYFYWYRQILGQKVEFLVSFYNNEISEKSEIFDDQFSVERPDGSNFTLKIRSTKLEDSAMYFCASTPDSGDTEAFFGQGTRLTVV.

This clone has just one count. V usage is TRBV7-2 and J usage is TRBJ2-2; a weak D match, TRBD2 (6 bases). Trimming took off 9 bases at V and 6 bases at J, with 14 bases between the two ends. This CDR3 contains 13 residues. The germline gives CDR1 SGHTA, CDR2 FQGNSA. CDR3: CARRDLAAGELFF. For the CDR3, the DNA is TGTGCCAGACGGGACTTAGCAGCCGGGGAGCTGTTTTTT.

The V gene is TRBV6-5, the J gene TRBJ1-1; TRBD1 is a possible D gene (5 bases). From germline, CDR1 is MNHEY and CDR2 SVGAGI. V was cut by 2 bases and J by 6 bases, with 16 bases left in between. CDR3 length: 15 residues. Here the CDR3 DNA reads TGTGCCAGCAGTTACGATAGGTCCAGGGTGGCTGAAGCTTTCTTT. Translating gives CASSYDRSRVAEAFF.

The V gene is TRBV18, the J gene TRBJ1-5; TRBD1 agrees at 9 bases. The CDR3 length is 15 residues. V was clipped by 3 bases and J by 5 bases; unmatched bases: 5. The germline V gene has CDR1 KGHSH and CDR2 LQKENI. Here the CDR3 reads CASSPGTGPDQPQHF. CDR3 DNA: TGTGCCAGCTCACCCGGGACAGGGCCCGATCAGCCCCAGCATTTT.

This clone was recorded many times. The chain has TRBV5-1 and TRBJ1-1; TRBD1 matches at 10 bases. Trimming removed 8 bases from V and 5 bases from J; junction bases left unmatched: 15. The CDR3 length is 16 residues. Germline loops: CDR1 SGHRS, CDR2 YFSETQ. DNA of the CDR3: TGCGCCAGTCAACCTGGAGGGACAGGGGTGGGGACTGAAGCTTTCTTT. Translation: CASQPGGTGVGTEAFF.

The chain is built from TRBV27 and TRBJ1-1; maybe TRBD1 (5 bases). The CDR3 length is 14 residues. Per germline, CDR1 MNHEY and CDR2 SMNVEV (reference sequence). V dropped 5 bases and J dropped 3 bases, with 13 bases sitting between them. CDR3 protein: CASSVQGWDTEAFF. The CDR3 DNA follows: TGTGCCAGCAGTGTCCAGGGTTGGGACACTGAAGCTTTCTTT.

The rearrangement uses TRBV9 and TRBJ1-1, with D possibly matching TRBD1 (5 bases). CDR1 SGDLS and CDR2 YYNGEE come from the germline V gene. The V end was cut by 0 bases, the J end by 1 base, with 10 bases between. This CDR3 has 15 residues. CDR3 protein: CASSVEAGPNTEAFF. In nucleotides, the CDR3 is TGTGCCAGCAGCGTAGAGGCAGGGCCGAACACTGAAGCTTTCTTT. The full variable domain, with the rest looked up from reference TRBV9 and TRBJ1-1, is DSGVTQTPKHLITATGQRVTLRCSPRSGDLSVYWYQQSLDQGLQFLIQYYNGEERAKGNILERFSAQQFPDLHSELNLSSLELGDSALYFCASSVEAGPNTEAFFGQGTRLTVV.

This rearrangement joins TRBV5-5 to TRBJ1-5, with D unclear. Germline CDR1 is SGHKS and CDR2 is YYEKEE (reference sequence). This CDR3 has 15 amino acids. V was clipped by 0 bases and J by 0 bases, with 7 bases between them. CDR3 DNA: TGTGCCAGCAGCTTGGACAGCTATAGCAATCAGCCCCAGCATTTT. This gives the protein CASSLDSYSNQPQHF.